This T cell receptor beta chain appears in the sequencing data of a study of CD8 T cells in ankylosing spondylitis. Molecular-barcoded quantitative 5'-RACE produced these TCR beta libraries. TCRdb itself ran the 5' RACE reads through MiXCR, one entry per CDR3 protein. The repertoire consists of 670,000 or so distinct CDR3 sequences, with around 19% occurring once and the leading ten covering around a fifth. The V end lost 0 bases, the J end lost 0 bases, and 7 bases lay between the germline ends. Germline V CDR1 and CDR2: SGHRS, YFSETQ. CDR3 size: 15 residues. Study-level results: Relatively rare in peripheral blood, disease-linked clones were also CD8+. Reported data indicate significant enrichment of disease-linked clones within matched ankylosing spondylitis synovial fluid. Within ankylosing spondylitis blood, a TCR beta motif made up of under 10 highly homologous variants appeared to be characteristic. Earlier authors reported some of these motif variants in reactive arthritis synovial fluid and blood.

Comment on this clonotype: What it recognizes is unknown.

The sequence derives from a male donor with ankylosing spondylitis. Source material: blood, either unsorted or a sorted T cell fraction (not recorded which). The chain combines TRBV5-1 with TRBJ1-3; D is unresolved. The CDR3 DNA is TGCGCCAGCAGCTTGGAGCACGGCTCTGGAAACACCATATATTTT. This codes for CASSLEHGSGNTIYF. Supplemented by reference TRBV5-1 and TRBJ1-3, the full variable domain reads KAGVTQTPRYLIKTRGQQVTLSCSPISGHRSVSWYQQTPGQGLQFLFEYFSETQRNKGNFPGRFSGRQFSNSRSEMNVSTLELGDSALYLCASSLEHGSGNTIYFGEGSWLTVV.